These T cell receptor beta chains were read from a single sample in a study of blood T cells in healthy people across ages. In TCRdb, the 5' RACE reads were re-called with MiXCR into one record per CDR3 protein. The repertoire holds about 1.5 million distinct CDR3 sequences, around 40% seen once, with approximately 4% in the top ten. The sequenced material came from blood. The receptors stem from a woman in her late teens or twenties in good health. Both conserved end residues are part of each CDR3. D genes are given only for firm matches. Part of the rows lack a size; the others show once, few, many or a class for expanded clones.

NA	TRBV7-2	NA	TRBJ1-6	TGTGCCAGCAGCCCGACCCCCCTAAGCTCCTATAATTCACCCCTCCACTTT	CASSPTPLSSYNSPLHF
NA	TRBV27	NA	TRBJ2-1	TGTGCCAGCAGTTTATCCCTGAAATACTCCTACAAGGAGCAGTTCTTC	CASSLSLKYSYKEQFF
few	TRBV12-3/TRBV12-4	NA	TRBJ2-3	TGTGCCAGCAGCACGGGAGCCCCAGATACGCAGTATTTT	CASSTGAPDTQYF
NA	TRBV6-2/TRBV6-3	NA	TRBJ2-7	TGTACCAGCAAGCATATGGGACACTCCTACGAGCAGTACTTC	CTSKHMGHSYEQYF
many	TRBV20-1	TRBD2	TRBJ2-5	TGCAGTGTGCCCGGACTAGCGGGGGGCATGTACCAAGAGACCCAGTACTTC	CSVPGLAGGMYQETQYF
NA	TRBV6-6	NA	TRBJ1-2	TGTGCCAGCAGTAACCCCGGGACCTATAACTATGGCTACACCTTC	CASSNPGTYNYGYTF
once	TRBV24-1	NA	TRBJ2-7	TGTGCCACCAGTGATCACCTTCTTTCAGGGAACGCCTACAATGAGCAGTACTTC	CATSDHLLSGNAYNEQYF
once	TRBV10-3	NA	TRBJ1-1	TGTGCCATCATGGCGAACACTGAAGCTTTCTTT	CAIMANTEAFF
NA	TRBV5-4	NA	TRBJ2-2	TGTGCCAGCACCCTGGGGAGGAACCCCACCGGGGAGCTGTTTTTT	CASTLGRNPTGELFF
NA	TRBV5-1	NA	TRBJ2-3	TGCGCCACGGCGCGGGCGGACGGTGCAGATACGCAGTATTTT	CATARADGADTQYF
few	TRBV6-1	NA	TRBJ2-5	TGTGCCAGCACCCCCTTGGGGCACAGGTACCAAGAGACCCAGTACTTC	CASTPLGHRYQETQYF
NA	TRBV12-3/TRBV12-4	TRBD1	TRBJ1-2	TGTGCCAGCAGGGGGACAGGCCTATATGGCTACACCTTC	CASRGTGLYGYTF
few	TRBV7-8	NA	TRBJ2-7	TGTGCCAGCAGCCGGGGTCTGGGTGACACCTACGAGCAGTACTTC	CASSRGLGDTYEQYF
NA	TRBV20-1	NA	TRBJ2-1	TGCAGTGCTAGAGGGGCCGCCAGCTCCTACAATGAGCAGTTCTTC	CSARGAASSYNEQFF
NA	TRBV7-2	NA	TRBJ1-1	TGTGCCAGCAGGATATCGCGGTACACTGAAGCTTTCTTT	CASRISRYTEAFF
few	TRBV19	TRBD2	TRBJ2-3	TGTGCCAGTACCCCCGTGGGGGGGAACACAGATACGCAGTATTTT	CASTPVGGNTDTQYF
NA	TRBV7-2	NA	TRBJ2-3	TGTGCCAGCAGCTTCCTTTTTTGGAGCACAGATACGCAGTATTTT	CASSFLFWSTDTQYF
NA	TRBV10-3	NA	TRBJ1-6	TGTGCCATCAGTGAGCTGCAAGGGGGGAATTCACCCCCCCACTTT	CAISELQGGNSPPHF
NA	TRBV12-3/TRBV12-4	NA	TRBJ1-3	TGTGCCAGCAGGGATGGGACCAGAGTCTCTGGAAACACCATATATTTT	CASRDGTRVSGNTIYF
many	TRBV4-1	TRBD1	TRBJ1-1	TGCGCCAGCAGCCAGGGACAGGGTAACACTGAAGCTTTCTTT	CASSQGQGNTEAFF
NA	TRBV4-1	TRBD1	TRBJ1-2	TGCGCCAGCACGGTCACAGGGGAAGCTAACTATGGCTACACCTTC	CASTVTGEANYGYTF
NA	TRBV9	NA	TRBJ2-1	TGTGCCAGCAGCGTAGGGCCAGGGGATAATGAGCAGTTCTTC	CASSVGPGDNEQFF
NA	TRBV20-1	TRBD2	TRBJ2-7	TGCAGTGCTAGAGATAAGCGGGGGGGCGCTTTGGCCTACGAGCAGTACTTC	CSARDKRGGALAYEQYF